Presented here are 10 T cell receptor beta chains from one specimen sequenced in a study of blood T cells in healthy people across ages. With a J-beta primer mix and a sample-barcoded 5' primer, a second PCR ran 7 to 11 cycles. TCRdb ran MiXCR on the 5' RACE reads and lists one entry per CDR3 protein. The table includes 1,500,000 or so distinct CDR3 sequences, 55% to 75% detected once. Sequencing was done on a sample of blood. The receptors were sampled from a man younger than 30 in good health.

CDR3 residues: CASSYSGLNSPLHF. In nucleotides, the CDR3 is TGTGCCAGCAGTTACAGCGGATTGAATTCACCCCTCCACTTT. The chain uses TRBV6-6 and TRBJ1-6; no clear D gene. Per the germline V gene, CDR1 is MNHNY and CDR2 is SVGAGI (reference sequence). The CDR3 is 14 amino acids. V shed 2 bases and J shed 7 bases, with 9 bases lying between them.

The table lists this clonotype with a few counts. At one boundary the junction diverges from the germline segment, which might be a read error. The chain recombines TRBV15 with TRBJ1-1; TRBD1 might be the D (5 bases). The CDR3 spans 14 residues. Looked up from germline, CDR1 is LNHNV and CDR2 is YYDKDF (reference sequence). CDR3 region: CATSGDRRNTEAFF. CDR3 DNA sequence: TGTGCCACCAGCGGAGACAGAAGGAACACTGAAGCTTTCTTT.

This clonotype was seen repeatedly, ten times or more. The V gene is TRBV4-3, the J gene TRBJ1-4, with D maybe TRBD1 (5 bases). Per germline, CDR1 LGHNA and CDR2 YSLEER. The CDR3 has 17 residues. V lost 0 bases and J 3 bases, leaving 14 bases between the germline ends. CDR3 amino acids: CASSQDWDSSANEKLFF. The CDR3 DNA sequence: TGCGCCAGCAGCCAAGACTGGGACTCGTCCGCTAATGAAAAACTGTTTTTT.

The rearrangement links TRBV13 to TRBJ2-7; a weak D match, TRBD2 (5 bases). The V gene lost 5 bases and the J gene lost 0 bases, with 14 bases spanning the gap. This CDR3 contains 15 residues. From germline, CDR1 is PRHDT and CDR2 FYEKMQ (reference sequence). CDR3 loop: CASSPAAGRSYEQYF. CDR3 bases: TGTGCCAGCAGCCCCGCGGCGGGTCGCTCCTACGAGCAGTACTTC.

This clonotype came up once. This sequence joins TRBV20-1 and TRBJ2-2; TRBD2 matches at 7 bases. V lost 5 bases and J lost 12; bases outside the gene matches: 12. Germline V lookup: CDR1 DFQATT, CDR2 SNEGSKA (reference sequence). CDR3 length: 13 residues. CDR3 DNA: TGCAGTGCTTCCCCCTCGGCGGGAGTCCAGCTGTTTTTT. Its protein product is CSASPSAGVQLFF.

The chain uses TRBV10-3 and TRBJ2-1; no reliable D call. The V gene's germline CDR1 is ENHRY and CDR2 SYGVKD. Deletions cut 0 bases from V and 9 bases from J, with 3 bases between. This CDR3 region has 11 residues. CDR3: CAISESVEQFF. DNA for the CDR3: TGTGCCATCAGTGAGTCCGTTGAGCAGTTCTTC.

The rearrangement joins TRBV5-6 to TRBJ1-4, with D perhaps matching TRBD1 (5 bases). Germline V gene lookup returns CDR1 SGHDT and CDR2 YYEEEE. Trimming removed 2 bases at V and 2 bases at J, with 13 bases between. The length of the CDR3 is 16 residues. The CDR3 DNA reads TGTGCCAGCAGCTTCCGGGTCGGGACCACTAATGAAAAACTGTTTTTT. This sequence encodes CASSFRVGTTNEKLFF.

About this clonotype itself: A junction boundary mismatches the germline segment, possibly from a read error. This rearrangement joins TRBV25-1 to TRBJ2-7, with 7 bases matching TRBD1. The germline V gene encodes CDR1 MGHDK and CDR2 SYGVNS. This CDR3 spans 14 amino acids. The CDR3 DNA follows: TGTACCAGCAGTGCACGACAGGGTCTCTACGAGCAGTACTTC. This encodes CTSSARQGLYEQYF.

This clonotype appeared once. V and J are TRBV4-1 and TRBJ2-2, with D uncertain. Germline V gene data show CDR1 as MGHRA and CDR2 as YSYEKL. The CDR3 sequence is 16 residues long. Trimming took 2 bases from V and 0 from J, leaving 10 bases between them. The CDR3 nucleotides read TGCGCCAGCAGCCAACTAGGGATCCCGAACACCGGGGAGCTGTTTTTT. Its protein product is CASSQLGIPNTGELFF.

The chain combines TRBV20-1 with TRBJ2-1; D could derive from TRBD1 or TRBD2 (6 bases each). The CDR3 spans 14 residues. Per germline, CDR1 DFQATT and CDR2 SNEGSKA (reference sequence). V was pared by 4 bases and J by 4 bases, with 14 bases between. The CDR3 reads CSATGGRQYNEQFF. The CDR3 DNA reads TGCAGTGCTACCGGGGGCCGGCAATACAATGAGCAGTTCTTC.